The 5 T cell receptor beta chains presented below share a single source sample, sequenced in a study of blood T cell repertoires in COVID-19. Generated by immunoSEQ multiplex PCR, the TCRdb table keeps only in-frame clones and is missing some. The sample yields about 220,000 clones, roughly four fifths seen once. The sample comprised PBMCs or T cells enriched from blood (not recorded which). These receptors originate from a woman in her sixties or seventies who had recovered from COVID-19.

V is TRBV7-2 and J is TRBJ1-2; no definite D call. CDR1 is SGHTA and CDR2 is FQGNSA in the germline V gene. CDR3 length: 13 residues. Trimming removed 5 bases at V and 8 bases at J, with 15 bases between. The CDR3 loop reads CASSPGGAVGYTF. The CDR3 nucleotides are TGTGCCAGCAGCCCCGGCGGCGCGGTCGGCTACACCTTC.

The chain carries TRBV2 and TRBJ2-1; the D gene is possibly TRBD1 (5 bases). The germline V and J ends were trimmed by 6 bases and 5 bases, with 11 bases remaining between them. The CDR3 runs to 13 residues. Germline lookup yields CDR1 SNHLY and CDR2 FYNNEI. The CDR3 here is CASRPDRNNEQFF. The CDR3 region has the DNA TGTGCCAGCAGGCCCGACAGAAACAATGAGCAGTTCTTC.

The J gene is TRBJ2-3, the V gene TRBV6-5, with TRBD2 identical over 7 bases. There are 15 residues in the CDR3. In germline, CDR1 is MNHEY, CDR2 SVGAGI. The V gene end was trimmed by 4 bases and the J gene end by 4 bases; junction bases not matched to a gene: 8. The CDR3 DNA sequence: TGTGCCAGCAGTTTGACTAGTGGGGGGGCAGATACGCAGTATTTT. Translated, it gives CASSLTSGGADTQYF.

In this sample, this clone turned up once. The V gene is TRBV2, the J gene TRBJ1-6, with 7 positions matching TRBD1. Trimming took 5 bases from V and 6 from J; bases not matched to a gene: 7. CDR1 and CDR2 from the germline V gene are SNHLY and FYNNEI. CDR3 length equals 15 residues. DNA of the CDR3: TGTGCCAGCAGTCCGTCAGGGGGAAGTAATTCACCCCTCCACTTT. Translating it yields CASSPSGGSNSPLHF.

V and J are TRBV7-2 and TRBJ1-5, with D tentatively TRBD1 (5 bases). This CDR3 has 15 amino acids. Germline CDR1 is SGHTA and CDR2 is FQGNSA. Deletions cut 1 base from V and 1 base from J, with 8 bases between. CDR3 nucleotides: TGTGCCAGCAGCTTAGTGACAGACAGCAATCAGCCCCAGCATTTT. It encodes CASSLVTDSNQPQHF.